This T cell receptor beta chain derives from a study of blood T cell repertoires in COVID-19 (dated by TCRdb to 2019 to 2021). About the full investigation: The collaborator samples originated in the United States, Italy and Spain and spanned the acute and convalescent phases of COVID-19. The repertoires were made available in a free public database intended to serve as a resource for research on the immune response to SARS-CoV-2. HLA class I and class II types, where available, came from metadata supplied by the sample provider rather than from assay-based typing. The material from the prospective study consisted of cDNA or gDNA derived from T cells, B-cell-depleted T cells, or PBMCs. Samples came from the ongoing ImmuneRACE study (first 160 participants) plus 1,254 subjects from 6 global collaborators. The dataset comprised deeply sampled blood TCRbeta repertoires from subjects exposed to, actively infected with, or recovered from COVID-19. Nearly every sample came with metadata listing a de-identified subject ID, COVID-19 status, age in years and sex.

Participants in the prospective study were aged roughly 18 to 100 years, lived in 20 to 30 United States geographic areas, and enrolled through a virtual design. To assign participants to cohorts, the prospective study relied on clinical history that participants themselves reported in a screening survey and a study questionnaire. Each participant in the prospective study had whole blood, serum and a nasopharyngeal or oropharyngeal swab collected by mobile phlebotomists. Prospective study participants could optionally give additional blood draws and questionnaires over an approximately 2-month period. Blood samples from the prospective study were shipped frozen or at room temperature prior to DNA extraction. TCRbeta CDR3 regions were amplified from genomic DNA using the immunoSEQ Assay, a bias-controlled multiplex PCR. Per the original workflow: The number of nucleated cells in each sample was estimated from the amplification of reference gene primers within the assay. To quantify the absolute abundance of each unique TCRbeta CDR3 rearrangement, sequence reads were collapsed and filtered. Productive Simpson clonality was computed per sample as the square root of Simpson's diversity index over productive rearrangements. This is the immuneACCESS table as TCRdb keeps it, with only in-frame sequences that have V and J called. A part of the clones is gone; compared with another copy, unresolved V genes explain less than half, and the rest is unexplained. V and J calls and clone size are as listed in that table; D and trimming were resolved from the DNA. This sample gives 200,000 to 300,000 clones in total; about nine tenths of them show up just once. Around 2.5% of the sample is taken by the ten largest.

Regarding this clone: Its antigen has not been determined. Base qualities are not provided; no much larger clone lies one nucleotide away.

Study-wide findings and limitations: The quantity of clinical and demographic metadata differed by source and by participant and was supplied without curation.

This TCR was sampled from a woman aged 40 to 50 with acute COVID-19. The sequenced sample was PBMCs or T cells enriched from blood (not recorded which).

Read as DNA, the sequence is TGTGCCAGCAAAGGTGCGGGTTCCGAGCAGTACGTC. This sequence encodes CASKGAGSEQYV. The chain uses TRBV6-5 and TRBJ2-7; TRBD2 might be the D gene, on 5 matching bases. The CDR1 and CDR2 encoded by the germline V gene are MNHEY and SVGAGI. Taken from cysteine to valine, the CDR3 has 12 residues. CDR3 DNA is the only sequence kept; it has 36 bases, read in frame from the first base. Deletion took 7 bases off V and 6 bases off J, with a span of 13 bases between the germline ends.